The entry that follows covers one TCR beta chain sequence. These data originate in a study of control samples from healthy donors and cancer patients. This CDR3 has 13 amino acids. The germline V and J ends were trimmed by 1 base and 5 bases, with 5 bases remaining between them. The V gene's germline CDR1 is MRHNA and CDR2 SNTAGT. Clones were read by immunoSEQ multiplex PCR, and TCRdb kept only the in-frame ones, dropping some. The sample consists of about 120,000 clones, 85% to 90% of them appearing once. Sequencing was carried out using PBMCs. The chain carries TRBV6-4 and TRBJ2-2; D remains unclear. This TCR derives from a woman aged 60-70 years with lung cancer. In DNA, the CDR3 is TGTGCCAGCAGTGACTTTCAGACCGGGGAGCTGTTTTTT. It yields the protein CASSDFQTGELFF.